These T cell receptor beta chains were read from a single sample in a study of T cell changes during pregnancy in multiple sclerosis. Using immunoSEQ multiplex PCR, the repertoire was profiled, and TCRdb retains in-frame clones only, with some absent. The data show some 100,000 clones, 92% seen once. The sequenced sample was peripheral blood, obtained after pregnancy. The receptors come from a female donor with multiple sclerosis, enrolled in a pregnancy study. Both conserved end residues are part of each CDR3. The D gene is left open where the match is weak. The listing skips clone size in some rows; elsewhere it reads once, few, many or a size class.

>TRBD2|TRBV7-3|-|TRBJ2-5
CASRPSGSSKTQYF
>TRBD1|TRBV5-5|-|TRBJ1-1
CASSFRGLTNTEAFF
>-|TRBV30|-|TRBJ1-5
CAWSPGGRAQPQHF
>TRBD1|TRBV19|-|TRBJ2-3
CASRTGQGITDTQYF
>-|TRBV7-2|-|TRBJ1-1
CASSFPQGSEAFF
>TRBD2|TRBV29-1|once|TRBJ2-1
CSVDRRGGFF
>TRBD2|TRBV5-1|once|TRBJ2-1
CASSHKLAGTYNEQFF
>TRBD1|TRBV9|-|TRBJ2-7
CASSPRDRSSYEQYF
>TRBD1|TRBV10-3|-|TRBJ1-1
CAISLGQGNTEAFF
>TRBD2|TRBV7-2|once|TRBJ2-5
CASSSGLAGPQETQYF
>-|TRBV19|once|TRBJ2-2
CASRRQFPYTGELFF
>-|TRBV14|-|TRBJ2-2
CASSPGQAGTGELFF
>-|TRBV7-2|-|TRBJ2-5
CASSLSFIQKETQYF
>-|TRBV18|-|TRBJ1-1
CASSPLREGMNTEAFF
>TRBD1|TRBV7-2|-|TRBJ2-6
CASSLKVTGASGANVLTF
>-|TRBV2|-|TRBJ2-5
CASSLGQYQETQYF
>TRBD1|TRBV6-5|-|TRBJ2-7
CASSYSVDRTYEQYF
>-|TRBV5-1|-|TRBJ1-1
CASSLGSGGAFF
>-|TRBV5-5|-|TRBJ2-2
CASSPHRVSNTGELFF
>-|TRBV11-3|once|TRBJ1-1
CASSPGAWAEAFF
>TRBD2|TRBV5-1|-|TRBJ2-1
CASSFSSGRAGNEQFF
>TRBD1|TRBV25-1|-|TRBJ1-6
CASNRGLNSPLHF
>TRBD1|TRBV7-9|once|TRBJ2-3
CASSLGQGTDTQYF
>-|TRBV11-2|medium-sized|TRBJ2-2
CASSRGGIGELFF
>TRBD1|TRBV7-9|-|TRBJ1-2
CASSSGTAYGYTF